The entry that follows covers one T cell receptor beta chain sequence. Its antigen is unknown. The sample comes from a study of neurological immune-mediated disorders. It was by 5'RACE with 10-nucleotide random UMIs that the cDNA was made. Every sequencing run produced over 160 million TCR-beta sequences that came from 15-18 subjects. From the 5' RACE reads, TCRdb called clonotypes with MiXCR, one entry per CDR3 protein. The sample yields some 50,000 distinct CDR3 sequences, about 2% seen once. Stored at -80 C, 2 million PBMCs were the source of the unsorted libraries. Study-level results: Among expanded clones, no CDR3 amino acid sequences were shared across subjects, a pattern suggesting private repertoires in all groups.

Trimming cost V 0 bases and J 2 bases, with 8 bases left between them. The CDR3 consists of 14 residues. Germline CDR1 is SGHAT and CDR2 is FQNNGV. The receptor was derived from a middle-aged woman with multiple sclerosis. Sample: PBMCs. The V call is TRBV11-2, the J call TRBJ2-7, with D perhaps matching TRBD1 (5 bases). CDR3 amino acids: CASSLELGPYEQYF. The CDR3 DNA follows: TGTGCCAGCAGCTTAGAGCTGGGGCCCTACGAGCAGTACTTC. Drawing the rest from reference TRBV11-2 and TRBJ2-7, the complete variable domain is EAGVAQSPRYKIIEKRQSVAFWCNPISGHATLYWYQQILGQGPKLLIQFQNNGVVDDSQLPKDRFSAERLKGVDSTLKIQPAKLEDSAVYLCASSLELGPYEQYFGPGTRLTVT.